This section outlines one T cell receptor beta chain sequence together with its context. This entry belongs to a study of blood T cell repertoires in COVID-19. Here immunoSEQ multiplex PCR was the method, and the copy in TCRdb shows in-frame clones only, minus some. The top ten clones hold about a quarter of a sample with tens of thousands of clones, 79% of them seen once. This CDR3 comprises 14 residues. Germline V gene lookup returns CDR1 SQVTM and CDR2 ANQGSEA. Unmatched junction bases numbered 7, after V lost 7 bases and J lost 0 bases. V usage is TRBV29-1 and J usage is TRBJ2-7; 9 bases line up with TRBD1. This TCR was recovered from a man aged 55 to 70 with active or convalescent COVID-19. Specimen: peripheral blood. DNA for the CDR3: TGCAGCGCGGGACAGGGTTTGGGCTCCTACGAGCAGTACTTC. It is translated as CSAGQGLGSYEQYF.